The clone carrying this TCR beta chain was seen a handful of times. Its cognate antigen is unknown. This sample is drawn from a study of T-cell reconstitution after alpha-beta-depleted transplantation in children. Whole-study results and caveats: By about two months after transplant, alpha-beta T cells reportedly arose from several hundred graft clones that had expanded. There were some patients whose high TCRbeta diversity at day 60 came from surviving recipient T cells and thymic progenitors. T-cell numbers and diversity, one year after transplant, stemmed largely from T cells that were newly produced.

During its preparation, the TCRbeta library received unique molecular identifiers. One entry per CDR3 protein, called by TCRdb with MiXCR from the PCR reads. This table holds hundreds of thousands of distinct CDR3 sequences, roughly 18% found once. V was pared by 3 bases and J by 6 bases, with 7 bases of the junction left unmatched. Germline CDR1 is DFQATT and CDR2 is SNEGSKA (reference sequence). The CDR3 has 15 amino acids. Here the sequenced sample was PBMCs, mostly from graft donor cells, taken 360 days after TCRalphabeta/CD19-depleted stem cell transplant. This sequence was found in a male patient between 2 and 15 years old who had a stem cell transplant for acute lymphoblastic leukemia, so the T cells may come from the graft donor. The J gene is TRBJ2-3, the V gene TRBV20-1, with 12 bases matching TRBD2. CDR3 nucleotide sequence: TGCAGTGCTAGCTTGGCTAGCGGGGGGGCGGATACGCAGTATTTT. As protein: CSASLASGGADTQYF.